This T cell receptor (beta chain) was identified in a study of cytomegalovirus exposure and HLA in healthy donors. Study summary: According to later analysis, the same platform produced the roughly 110 validation and approximately 700 first-cohort repertoires. Study-level results: In vitro data verified a few CMV-associated chains as specific for CMV antigens. Most TCR sequences showed up rarely, but some public TCRs showed up in many donors.

Looked up from germline, CDR1 is MNHEY and CDR2 is SVGAGI. The V end lost 1 base, the J end lost 2 bases, and 8 bases lay between the germline ends. The CDR3 is made up of 14 amino acids. Produced via immunoSEQ multiplex PCR; TCRdb's table is partial and in-frame only. The data show approximately 270,000 clones, roughly 90% seen once. The study drew the donors from its approximately 110-subject validation cohort, separate from the roughly 700-subject first cohort. Concerning this clone: The target antigen is unknown.

The specimen was PBMCs. This clonotype was obtained from a young man in good health and CMV-seropositive. J is TRBJ1-2 and V is TRBV6-5; tentatively, D is TRBD1 (5 bases). The CDR3 coding sequence is TGTGCCAGCAGTTACTATTCAGGGAACTATGGCTACACCTTC. This encodes CASSYYSGNYGYTF.